This T cell receptor beta chain was identified in a study of technical replicates of blood from a few donors. Assay used: immunoSEQ multiplex PCR; TCRdb lists only in-frame clones, some missing. The table records roughly 56,000 clones, 70% to 90% of them present only once. This clone was counted a single time. The TCR sequence derives from a human donor in good health. Some clones in this sample may be carry-over from other donors' samples. Material for sequencing was PBMCs.

The CDR3 DNA follows: TGTGCCTGGTCCCATAGCGGGAGAGTTCTAGAGCAGTTCTTC. Translation: CAWSHSGRVLEQFF. This chain uses TRBV30 with TRBJ2-1; 9 nucleotides align to TRBD2. The CDR3 spans 14 residues. Losses at the gene ends were 5 bases for V and 10 bases for J; bases not matched to a gene: 12. Germline CDR1 is GTSNPN and CDR2 is SVGIG (reference sequence).